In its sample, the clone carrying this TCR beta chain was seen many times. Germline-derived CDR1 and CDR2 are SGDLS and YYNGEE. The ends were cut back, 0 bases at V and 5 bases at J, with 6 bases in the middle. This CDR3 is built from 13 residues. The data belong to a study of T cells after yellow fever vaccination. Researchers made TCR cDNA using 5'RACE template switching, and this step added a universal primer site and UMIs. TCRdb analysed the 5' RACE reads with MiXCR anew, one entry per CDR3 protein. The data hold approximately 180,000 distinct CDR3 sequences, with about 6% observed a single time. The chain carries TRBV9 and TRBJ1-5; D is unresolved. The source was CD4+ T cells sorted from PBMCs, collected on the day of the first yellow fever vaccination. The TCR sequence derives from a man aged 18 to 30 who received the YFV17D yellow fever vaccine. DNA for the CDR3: TGTGCCAGCAGCGTAGGAATCCATCAGCCCCAGCATTTT. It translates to CASSVGIHQPQHF.